This T cell receptor (beta chain) was captured by sequencing in a study of T cells after posttransplantation cyclophosphamide. Trimming at V came to 0 bases and at J to 2 bases, leaving 5 bases not matched to a gene. The CDR3 sequence is 16 residues long. Germline V CDR1 and CDR2: SGHRS, YFSETQ. Cells defined as naive were viable CD3+CD4+ or CD3+CD8+ and CCR7+CD45RA+CD45RO-CD95-CD27+CD28+. Profiling relied on immunoSEQ multiplex PCR, and the TCRdb table lists in-frame clones only, not all of them. The sample carries more than 30,000 clones, around 90% recorded once. This sequence was found in a woman aged 60-75 years in good health, CMV-negative, and a related stem cell transplant donor. The V call is TRBV5-1, the J call TRBJ2-5; the match to TRBD2 covers 9 bases. Material: naive CD4+ T cells sorted from PBMCs. The CDR3 is CASSLGASGIQETQYF. DNA of the CDR3: TGCGCCAGCAGCTTGGGCGCTAGCGGGATTCAAGAGACCCAGTACTTC.